A selection of T cell receptor beta chains follows, all from one sample in a study of T cells in Graves' hyperthyroidism and ophthalmopathy. TCRdb re-analysed the multiplex PCR reads in MiXCR, keeping a single row per CDR3 protein. The sample includes roughly 500,000 distinct CDR3 sequences, around a quarter seen only once; the top ten take around 11%. Sequencing was done on a sample of blood. These TCRs come from a woman aged 30 to 39 with Graves' ophthalmopathy. The CDR3 runs from the conserved cysteine through the conserved F or W. The order of the fields is D gene, clone size, V gene, J gene, CDR3 protein, CDR3 DNA. A D gene is named only where the DNA matches it firmly. The size entry is marked missing in some rows and otherwise reads once, few, many or a size class.

TRBD1,few,TRBV6-2/TRBV6-3,TRBJ2-5,CASSATGGSETQYF,TGTGCCAGCAGCGCGACAGGGGGCTCGGAGACCCAGTACTTC
-,-,TRBV10-1,TRBJ1-1,CASSRNQNTEAFF,TGCGCCAGCAGTCGCAACCAGAACACTGAAGCTTTCTTT
TRBD1,many,TRBV6-9,TRBJ2-2,CASSYSPIVDSRTGSNTGELFF,TGTGCCAGCAGTTATTCCCCTATCGTAGATTCGAGGACAGGTTCGAACACCGGGGAGCTGTTTTTT
TRBD1,many,TRBV6-1,TRBJ1-5,CASSVTGTGDYSNQPQHF,TGTGCCAGCAGTGTAACCGGGACAGGAGACTATAGCAATCAGCCCCAGCATTTT
TRBD1,many,TRBV6-1,TRBJ2-7,CASSLTSGTGSYEQYF,TGTGCCAGCAGTCTCACCTCCGGGACAGGCTCCTACGAGCAGTACTTC
-,once,TRBV12-3/TRBV12-4,TRBJ1-5,CASSSGRVSNQPQHF,TGTGCCAGCAGTTCGGGACGGGTTAGCAATCAGCCCCAGCATTTT
-,-,TRBV12-3/TRBV12-4,TRBJ2-7,CASSFEVDEQYF,TGTGCCAGCAGTTTTGAAGTCGACGAGCAGTACTTC
-,many,TRBV6-2/TRBV6-3,TRBJ1-1,CASSYRSGGPEAFF,TGTGCCAGCAGTTATCGGTCGGGGGGCCCTGAAGCTTTCTTT
-,few,TRBV2,TRBJ2-2,CASSEGTEDTGELFF,TGTGCCAGCAGTGAAGGGACAGAGGACACCGGGGAGCTGTTTTTT
TRBD1,many,TRBV6-5,TRBJ2-5,CASSYLGQGARETQYF,TGTGCCAGCAGTTACCTTGGACAGGGGGCGAGGGAGACCCAGTACTTC
-,-,TRBV6-2/TRBV6-3,TRBJ1-1,CASRHYRDRTEAFF,TGTGCCAGCAGACACTACAGGGATCGAACTGAAGCTTTCTTT
TRBD1,-,TRBV6-1,TRBJ1-5,CASTYGQGIQPQHF,TGTGCCAGCACCTACGGACAGGGGATTCAGCCCCAGCATTTT
-,many,TRBV5-6,TRBJ1-1,CASSRAPSGTEAFF,TGTGCCAGCAGCAGGGCCCCGAGCGGCACTGAAGCTTTCTTT
-,many,TRBV5-8,TRBJ1-2,CASSPETRGVYGYTF,TGTGCCAGCAGCCCAGAGACCAGGGGCGTCTATGGCTACACCTTC
-,many,TRBV6-1,TRBJ1-1,CASTSDEVVTEAFF,TGTGCCAGCACATCGGACGAAGTGGTCACTGAAGCTTTCTTT
TRBD2,-,TRBV27,TRBJ2-7,CASSPYGTSGRASEQYF,TGTGCCAGCAGCCCCTATGGGACTAGCGGGAGGGCCAGTGAGCAGTACTTC
-,-,TRBV18,TRBJ1-2,CASSPTVANYGYTF,TGTGCCAGCTCACCGACGGTAGCTAACTATGGCTACACCTTC
TRBD1,few,TRBV10-3,TRBJ1-5,CAISDPRGHSNQPQHF,TGTGCCATCAGTGACCCCAGGGGGCATAGCAATCAGCCCCAGCATTTT
TRBD1,-,TRBV6-2/TRBV6-3,TRBJ2-7,CASKKGQEYEQYF,TGTGCCAGCAAAAAGGGACAGGAGTACGAGCAGTACTTC
TRBD2,-,TRBV15,TRBJ2-5,CATSRGFQTSGRETQYF,TGTGCCACCAGCAGAGGGTTCCAGACTAGCGGGAGAGAGACCCAGTACTTC
-,many,TRBV6-1,TRBJ2-7,CASSRDTPYEQYF,TGTGCCAGCAGTCGGGACACCCCCTACGAGCAGTACTTC
-,few,TRBV11-2,TRBJ2-7,CASSRTVRTYEQYF,TGTGCCAGCAGCAGGACAGTCAGAACCTACGAGCAGTACTTC
TRBD2,many,TRBV6-5,TRBJ2-5,CASSYAGGGALQTQYF,TGTGCCAGCAGTTACGCGGGCGGGGGGGCCTTACAGACCCAGTACTTC
-,many,TRBV12-3/TRBV12-4,TRBJ2-7,CASSLTDYEQYF,TGTGCCAGCAGTTTAACAGATTACGAGCAGTACTTC
-,few,TRBV3-1,TRBJ1-2,CASSQEMASFYGYTF,TGTGCCAGCAGCCAAGAGATGGCCAGCTTCTATGGCTACACCTTC
TRBD2,-,TRBV29-1,TRBJ2-7,CSVVSGRSYEQYF,TGCAGCGTTGTAAGCGGGAGGTCCTACGAGCAGTACTTC
-,-,TRBV30,TRBJ2-7,CAWSGINEQYF,TGTGCCTGGAGTGGGATCAACGAGCAGTACTTC
TRBD2,few,TRBV12-3/TRBV12-4,TRBJ2-7,CASSKLGLAYEQYF,TGTGCCAGCAGTAAACTGGGACTAGCCTACGAGCAGTACTTC
TRBD1,many,TRBV15,TRBJ2-7,CATSAGQGSDEQYF,TGTGCCACCAGCGCCGGACAGGGAAGCGACGAGCAGTACTTC
-,many,TRBV6-2/TRBV6-3,TRBJ2-7,CASRAGTAGEQYF,TGTGCCAGCAGAGCAGGGACGGCCGGCGAGCAGTACTTC
TRBD1,-,TRBV19,TRBJ2-7,CASSPRTGIQLGDEQYF,TGTGCCAGTAGTCCAAGGACAGGGATCCAACTCGGCGACGAGCAGTACTTC
-,few,TRBV5-8,TRBJ1-1,CASSLQQGTEAFF,TGTGCCAGCAGCTTACAACAGGGTACTGAAGCTTTCTTT
TRBD1,-,TRBV11-1,TRBJ1-1,CASSPQGALTEAFF,TGTGCCAGCAGCCCTCAGGGGGCGCTCACTGAAGCTTTCTTT
-,many,TRBV10-3,TRBJ2-7,CAISETGTAYEQYF,TGTGCCATCAGTGAGACCGGGACTGCCTACGAGCAGTACTTC
-,few,TRBV6-1,TRBJ1-5,CASSEPATSVRGSNQPQHF,TGTGCCAGCAGTGAACCGGCAACATCGGTCAGGGGTAGCAATCAGCCCCAGCATTTT
-,few,TRBV14,TRBJ1-2,CASSQLAGGYTF,TGTGCCAGCAGCCAATTGGCCGGTGGCTACACCTTC
-,few,TRBV20-1,TRBJ1-5,CSARDARTNQPQHF,TGCAGTGCTAGAGATGCCAGGACTAATCAGCCCCAGCATTTT
-,-,TRBV13,TRBJ1-1,CASSLWGKREAFF,TGTGCCAGCAGTTTATGGGGTAAAAGAGAAGCTTTCTTT
TRBD1,-,TRBV28,TRBJ1-1,CASSFSRGDTEAFF,TGTGCCAGCAGTTTCAGCAGGGGGGACACTGAAGCTTTCTTT
-,few,TRBV18,TRBJ1-2,CASSPEVGPYGYTF,TGTGCCAGCTCACCAGAAGTTGGACCTTATGGCTACACCTTC
-,few,TRBV18,TRBJ2-2,CASSRFGELFF,TGTGCCAGCTCACGGTTCGGGGAGCTGTTTTTT